This TCR beta chain was profiled in a study of blood T cells in healthy people across ages. Overall study findings and caveats: The study regarded diversity estimates from one million T cells as underestimates.

Donation came from healthy Caucasian individuals in Russia who were aged about 6 to 90. This clonotype was detected a few times. Its antigen remains unknown. The use of a sample-barcoded 5' primer and a J-beta primer mix characterized a second PCR of about 7 to 12 cycles. Carrying 12 random nucleotides, a template-switch adaptor labeled each individual cDNA molecule. TCRdb recomputed calls from the 5' RACE reads with MiXCR, one row per CDR3 protein. Here the sample spans fewer than 750,000 distinct CDR3 sequences, about 45% being singletons. This clonotype was sampled from an elderly man in good health. Sample: blood.

CDR3 sequence reads: CASTDRAGYGYTF. The CDR3 nucleotides read TGTGCCAGCACTGACAGGGCTGGCTATGGCTACACCTTC. The rearrangement joins TRBV6-2 or TRBV6-3 to TRBJ1-2; the match to TRBD1 covers 7 bases. Germline CDR1 and CDR2: MNHEY and SVGEGT. The trim removed 7 bases at V and 4 bases at J, leaving 6 bases unmatched. This CDR3 has 13 residues.